These 29 T cell receptor beta chains share one sample of origin, sequenced in a study of siplizumab effects on memory and regulatory T cells. The assay was immunoSEQ multiplex PCR, and TCRdb's table has in-frame clones only and misses some. The profile shows some 56,000 clones, around 97% of them singletons. The source material was naive CD8+ T cells sorted from blood. The receptors were gathered from a human donor in good health.

Concerning this clone: Other DNA sequences from this sample encode an identical CDR3 as well. The chain links TRBV27 to TRBJ2-1; D not resolved. Looked up from germline, CDR1 is MNHEY and CDR2 is SMNVEV (reference sequence). V dropped 6 bases and J dropped 0 bases, with 6 bases sitting between them. This CDR3 has 13 amino acids. CDR3 DNA: TGTGCCAGCAGCCTAAGCTCCTACAATGAGCAGTTCTTC. Its translation is CASSLSSYNEQFF.

V usage is TRBV30 and J usage is TRBJ2-1, with a possible D match to TRBD1 (6 bases). Germline V lookup: CDR1 GTSNPN, CDR2 SVGIG (reference sequence). The length of the CDR3 is 11 residues. Trimming cost V 5 bases and J 8 bases, with 10 bases left between them. CDR3 sequence reads: CAWAGEDEQFF. The CDR3 DNA follows: TGTGCCTGGGCAGGGGAAGATGAGCAGTTCTTC.

The chain uses TRBV6-5 and TRBJ2-5; no clear D gene. Germline V gives CDR1 MNHEY, CDR2 SVGAGI. Trimming shortened V by 6 bases and J by 4 bases, and 18 bases separated the two germline ends. This CDR3 has 15 residues. The chain's CDR3 is CASSERTPVGETQYF. CDR3 nucleotides: TGTGCCAGCAGCGAGAGGACGCCAGTGGGAGAGACCCAGTACTTC.

The chain uses TRBV28 and TRBJ2-1, with 11 bases aligning to TRBD2. Losses at the gene ends were 2 bases for V and 8 bases for J; bases not matched to a gene: 2. CDR1 MDHEN and CDR2 SYDVKM come from the germline V gene. The CDR3 length is 14 residues. The CDR3 region is CASSLGTSGDEQFF. In DNA form, the CDR3 reads TGTGCCAGCAGTTTAGGGACTAGCGGTGATGAGCAGTTCTTC.

The J gene is TRBJ1-5, the V gene TRBV6-4, with D tentatively TRBD1 (5 bases). Germline assignment: CDR1 MRHNA and CDR2 SNTAGT. This CDR3 contains 15 residues. V dropped 2 bases and J dropped 6 bases, with 14 bases sitting between them. The CDR3 bases are TGTGCCAGCAGTGACCCTCGAGCAGGGACTCAGCCCCAGCATTTT. Its translation is CASSDPRAGTQPQHF.

The table lists this clone with a count of one. The rearrangement joins TRBV19 to TRBJ2-7; 11 bases agree with TRBD1. The V gene's germline CDR1 is LNHDA and CDR2 SQIVND (reference sequence). There are 15 residues in the CDR3. J was trimmed by 6 bases and V by 4 bases; bases with no gene match: 8. The DNA for the CDR3 is TGTGCCAGTAGTACCCTTGGACAGGGGGCAAGCGAGCAGTACTTC. Amino acid sequence: CASSTLGQGASEQYF.

This sequence joins TRBV30 and TRBJ2-7; D gene uncertain. V was clipped by 4 bases and J by 0 bases, with 13 bases between them. CDR1 GTSNPN and CDR2 SVGIG come from the germline V gene (reference sequence). There are 14 residues in the CDR3. The CDR3 bases are TGTGCCTGGATGAGGCCCCAAGTCTCCTACGAGCAGTACTTC. Encoded protein: CAWMRPQVSYEQYF.

The chain is built from TRBV7-3 and TRBJ2-2, with D unresolved. V was trimmed by 0 bases and J by 3 bases, leaving 5 bases between them. CDR3 size: 14 residues. The germline gives CDR1 SGHTA, CDR2 FQGTGA. CDR3: CASSLTGYTGELFF. The CDR3 DNA reads as TGTGCCAGCAGCTTAACAGGTTACACCGGGGAGCTGTTTTTT.

Regarding this clone: At one end, the junction sequence differs from germline, possibly due to a read error. This chain links TRBV11-3 with TRBJ2-5; D unresolved. This CDR3 contains 13 residues. From germline, CDR1 is SGHNT and CDR2 YENEEA. The CDR3 DNA reads as TGTGCCAGCAGCTTAGATGGTAGGCCCCAGGAGCACTTC. This codes for CASSLDGRPQEHF.

Here the CDR3 DNA reads TGTGCCAGCAGTGAGCCATCTAGCGGGAGTCGAACAGATACGCAGTATTTT. The encoded protein is CASSEPSSGSRTDTQYF. The chain is built from TRBV6-4 and TRBJ2-3; 10 nucleotides match TRBD2. This CDR3 has 17 residues. V lost 3 bases to trimming and J lost 3 bases; unmatched junction nucleotides: 9. Germline V lookup: CDR1 MRHNA, CDR2 SNTAGT.

The chain combines TRBV19 with TRBJ2-1; no reliable D call. V lost 5 bases, J lost 3 bases, and 11 bases lay in between. From germline, CDR1 is LNHDA and CDR2 SQIVND (reference sequence). The CDR3 runs to 14 residues. CDR3 DNA: TGTGCCAGTAGTGAGGCGGTAAACTACAATGAGCAGTTCTTC. This encodes CASSEAVNYNEQFF.

The chain employs TRBV5-8 and TRBJ2-1; no clear D. The V end lost 6 bases, the J end lost 10 bases, and 20 bases lay between the germline ends. This CDR3 is built from 14 residues. The germline gives CDR1 SGHTS, CDR2 YDEGEE. The CDR3 nucleotides read TGTGCCAGCACCCCCCGGCGGAACGCGTGGGAGCAGTTCTTC. Protein sequence: CASTPRRNAWEQFF.

V usage is TRBV7-8 and J usage is TRBJ2-5, with D maybe TRBD1 (5 bases). Germline V CDR1 and CDR2: SGHVS, FQNEAQ. CDR3 length: 9 residues. The V end was cut by 5 bases, the J end by 13 bases, with 8 bases between. CDR3 residues: CASSTRGYF. In DNA, the CDR3 is TGTGCCAGCAGCACAAGGGGGTACTTC. The variable domain in full, completed from reference TRBV7-8 and TRBJ2-5, reads GAGVSQSPRYKVAKRGQDVALRCDPISGHVSLFWYQQALGQGPEFLTYFQNEAQLDKSGLPSDRFFAERPEGSVSTLKIQRTQQEDSAVYLCASSTRGYFGPGTRLLVL.

This clone was detected only once. The chain couples TRBV7-9 to TRBJ2-1, with TRBD2 matching 8 bases. CDR3 length equals 17 residues. V was pared by 5 bases and J by 6 bases, with 15 bases of the junction left unmatched. Germline-derived CDR1 and CDR2 are SEHNR and FQNEAQ (reference sequence). CDR3 region: CASSTGSGLAFSNEQFF. CDR3 nucleotides: TGTGCCAGCAGCACCGGTAGTGGACTAGCCTTCTCCAATGAGCAGTTCTTC.

This chain links TRBV13 with TRBJ2-7; D unresolved. The V and J ends lost 1 base and 3 bases respectively, with 1 base between them. Germline CDR1 is PRHDT and CDR2 is FYEKMQ (reference sequence). The CDR3 is 11 amino acids. The CDR3 DNA reads TGTGCCAGCAGCTTAGTCTACGAGCAGTACTTC. It specifies CASSLVYEQYF.

The chain has TRBV6-5 and TRBJ2-5, with D hard to call. This CDR3 contains 12 residues. The V end was cut by 6 bases, the J end by 4 bases, with 9 bases between. The V gene's germline CDR1 is MNHEY and CDR2 SVGAGI. CDR3 nucleotide sequence: TGTGCCAGCAGCACCCCCGGAGAGACCCAGTACTTC. This sequence encodes CASSTPGETQYF.

The gene calls are TRBV4-1 and TRBJ2-4; D gene unclear. Germline V CDR1 and CDR2: MGHRA, YSYEKL. Trimming shortened V by 1 base and J by 1 base, and 11 bases separated the two germline ends. The CDR3 is 16 amino acids. CDR3 sequence: CASSQGDDDAKNIQYF. In nucleotides, the CDR3 is TGCGCCAGCAGCCAAGGCGACGACGATGCCAAAAACATTCAGTACTTC.

The chain uses TRBV29-1 and TRBJ2-3; D possibly corresponds to TRBD2 (5 bases). Germline V gene data show CDR1 as SQVTM and CDR2 as ANQGSEA. The CDR3 sequence is 14 residues long. V gave up 2 bases and J gave up 0 bases, with 9 bases separating them. CDR3 nucleotides: TGCAGCGTTGAATTTTCGGGGAGCACAGATACGCAGTATTTT. The encoded protein is CSVEFSGSTDTQYF.

The chain links TRBV19 to TRBJ2-3, with D hard to call. In germline, CDR1 is LNHDA, CDR2 SQIVND (reference sequence). The ends were cut back, 1 base at V and 5 bases at J, with 13 bases in the middle. The CDR3 spans 15 residues. CDR3 residues: CASSIGFGMGDTQYF. The DNA of the CDR3 is TGTGCCAGTAGTATAGGTTTTGGAATGGGAGATACGCAGTATTTT.

The chain carries TRBV20-1 and TRBJ2-7, with a weak D call TRBD1 (5 bases). The V end lost 6 bases, the J end lost 4 bases, and 10 bases lay between the germline ends. CDR1 is DFQATT, CDR2 SNEGSKA, per germline (reference sequence). This CDR3 spans 11 amino acids. The CDR3 is CSAQAGYEQYF. The CDR3 DNA is TGCAGTGCACAGGCAGGGTACGAGCAGTACTTC.

The V gene is TRBV18, the J gene TRBJ2-7; TRBD1 agrees at 8 bases. Unmatched junction bases numbered 2, after V lost 3 bases and J lost 4 bases. This CDR3 spans 13 amino acids. Germline assignment: CDR1 KGHSH and CDR2 LQKENI. The CDR3, as DNA: TGTGCCAGCTCACCGAGGGACAGGTACGAGCAGTACTTC. This translates into CASSPRDRYEQYF.

The chain has TRBV9 and TRBJ1-1, with D unclear. Germline V gene sequence: CDR1 SGDLS, CDR2 YYNGEE. CDR3 size: 13 residues. Trimming cost V 2 bases and J 2 bases, with 7 bases left between them. DNA for the CDR3: TGTGCCAGCAGCGTGGACGGTAACACTGAAGCTTTCTTT. It encodes CASSVDGNTEAFF.

Here the CDR3 DNA reads TGTGCCAGCAGAAAAACACTGACAGGGGGTTTCGACGAGCAGTACTTC. It codes for CASRKTLTGGFDEQYF. The V gene is TRBV27, the J gene TRBJ2-7; TRBD1 agrees at 9 bases. The V gene's germline CDR1 is MNHEY and CDR2 SMNVEV (reference sequence). The CDR3 is 16 amino acids. Losses at the gene ends were 6 bases for V and 5 bases for J; bases not matched to a gene: 14.

The V gene is TRBV5-1, the J gene TRBJ1-2; a weak D match, TRBD1 (6 bases). Trimming removed 5 bases from V and 4 bases from J, with 12 bases in between. Germline lookup yields CDR1 SGHRS and CDR2 YFSETQ. The CDR3 sequence is 13 residues long. In nucleotides, the CDR3 is TGCGCCAGCAGTTCGGAGGGGGGCTATGGCTACACCTTC. Protein product: CASSSEGGYGYTF.

The rearrangement links TRBV4-3 to TRBJ2-1, with D unclear. The germline V gene has CDR1 LGHNA and CDR2 YSLEER. CDR3 length equals 16 residues. V gave up 1 base and J gave up 1 base, with 11 bases separating them. CDR3 protein: CASSQVSRPSYNEQFF. The CDR3 DNA reads as TGCGCCAGCAGCCAAGTCTCCAGACCTTCCTACAATGAGCAGTTCTTC.

The chain is built from TRBV4-1 and TRBJ2-5; the D is unclear. V dropped 0 bases and J dropped 9 bases, with 5 bases sitting between them. Germline V CDR1 and CDR2: MGHRA, YSYEKL. The CDR3 spans 11 residues. The CDR3 is CASSQDEAQYF. CDR3 in DNA: TGCGCCAGCAGCCAAGACGAGGCCCAGTACTTC.

The V call is TRBV19, the J call TRBJ2-7, with 12 bases identical to TRBD2. The CDR3 loop spans 15 amino acids. CDR1 is LNHDA, CDR2 SQIVND, per germline (reference sequence). Trimming took 2 bases from V and 1 from J; bases not matched to a gene: 0. The CDR3 sequence: CASSITSGGSYEQYF. CDR3 DNA sequence: TGTGCCAGTAGTATAACTAGCGGGGGGTCCTACGAGCAGTACTTC. Drawing the rest from reference TRBV19 and TRBJ2-7, the complete variable domain is DGGITQSPKYLFRKEGQNVTLSCEQNLNHDAMYWYRQDPGQGLRLIYYSQIVNDFQKGDIAEGYSVSREKKESFPLTVTSAQKNPTAFYLCASSITSGGSYEQYFGPGTRLTVT.

The V gene is TRBV14, the J gene TRBJ1-5; D not certain. Deletions cut 0 bases from V and 7 bases from J, with 7 bases between. CDR1 and CDR2 from the germline V gene are SGHDN and FVKESK. The length of the CDR3 is 13 residues. In DNA, the CDR3 is TGTGCCAGCAGCCAAGATCTAGGGCAGCCCCAGCATTTT. Translated, it gives CASSQDLGQPQHF.

V is TRBV4-1 and J is TRBJ1-1; perhaps TRBD1 as D (6 bases). Germline CDR1 and CDR2: MGHRA and YSYEKL. The CDR3 length is 15 residues. Trimming stripped 4 bases from V and 0 bases from J, with 12 bases between. The CDR3 DNA is TGCGCCAGCAGCCTGCGGGACATGATGAACACTGAAGCTTTCTTT. Encoded protein: CASSLRDMMNTEAFF.